This is a list of T cell receptor beta chains from one sample in a study of T-cell memory formation after mild COVID-19. TCRdb used MiXCR to reprocess the 5' RACE reads, holding one entry per CDR3 protein. The sample gives about 240,000 distinct CDR3 sequences, over 8.5% of which show up once; under 25% is in the top ten. Sequenced input: PBMCs or a T cell subset sorted from them (not recorded which). These receptor sequences come from a young man who had mild COVID-19 (a few samples of this study predate the infection). Cell type and time point are not known. The CDR3 runs from the conserved cysteine through the conserved F or W. A D gene is named only where the DNA matches it firmly. Not all rows give a size; the values are once, few, many and, for expanded clones, a class.

j_gene | d_gene | v_gene | abundance | CDR3aa | CDR3nt
TRBJ1-2 | . | TRBV6-5 | few | CASKQRGYGYTF | TGTGCCAGCAAGCAGAGAGGCTATGGCTACACCTTC
TRBJ2-6 | . | TRBV25-1 | . | CASSPGGASGANVLTF | TGTGCCAGCAGTCCAGGGGGGGCTTCCGGGGCCAACGTCCTGACTTTC
TRBJ1-1 | . | TRBV7-2 | few | CASSLAASGKTFF | TGTGCCAGCAGCTTAGCGGCGTCAGGGAAAACTTTCTTT
TRBJ1-4 | TRBD1 | TRBV3-1 | . | CASSLGQGARRDEKLFF | TGTGCCAGCAGCCTGGGACAGGGGGCGCGACGGGATGAAAAACTGTTTTTT
TRBJ1-1 | . | TRBV12-3/TRBV12-4 | . | CASSLLGGQTEAFF | TGTGCCAGCAGTTTATTGGGGGGCCAGACTGAAGCTTTCTTT
TRBJ1-3 | . | TRBV5-1 | . | CASSKTGKSGNTIYF | TGCGCCAGCAGCAAAACAGGGAAGTCTGGAAACACCATATATTTT
TRBJ2-5 | TRBD1 | TRBV5-1 | few | CASRVQGAIDGTQYF | TGCGCCAGCAGGGTACAGGGGGCTATCGACGGGACCCAGTACTTC
TRBJ1-4 | . | TRBV12-3/TRBV12-4 | . | CASRPGHNEKLFF | TGTGCCAGCAGGCCGGGCCATAATGAAAAACTGTTTTTT
TRBJ2-7 | . | TRBV2 | few | CACSTATYEQYF | TGTGCCTGCTCGACAGCCACCTACGAGCAGTACTTC
TRBJ1-6 | . | TRBV6-2/TRBV6-3 | few | CASSSSSYNSPLHF | TGTGCCAGCAGTTCAAGCTCCTATAATTCACCCCTCCACTTT
TRBJ2-5 | . | TRBV11-2 | . | CASSLDWSLQETQYF | TGTGCCAGCAGCTTAGATTGGAGTCTCCAAGAGACCCAGTACTTC
TRBJ1-5 | . | TRBV6-6 | few | CASRGDRPQHF | TGTGCCAGCAGAGGGGATCGGCCCCAGCATTTT
TRBJ1-2 | . | TRBV7-2 | . | CASSPRDPGGGDGYTF | TGTGCCAGCAGCCCCAGGGACCCTGGAGGGGGAGATGGCTACACCTTC
TRBJ2-2 | TRBD2 | TRBV4-3 | few | CASSLLRAGGPGELFF | TGCGCCAGCAGCCTTCTTCGGGCGGGGGGGCCCGGGGAGCTGTTTTTT
TRBJ2-1 | TRBD2 | TRBV12-3/TRBV12-4 | . | CASSLLAGVNEQFF | TGTGCCAGCAGTTTACTAGCGGGGGTGAATGAGCAGTTCTTC
TRBJ2-5 | TRBD1 | TRBV5-1 | many | CASSPTGGQETQYF | TGCGCCAGCAGTCCGACAGGGGGCCAAGAGACCCAGTACTTC
TRBJ2-2 | . | TRBV7-9 | . | CASSWDEGGELFF | TGTGCCAGCAGCTGGGACGAGGGCGGGGAGCTGTTTTTT
TRBJ2-5 | . | TRBV7-2 | many | CASSLKLGRDQETQYF | TGTGCCAGCAGCTTAAAGCTCGGGCGAGACCAAGAGACCCAGTACTTC
TRBJ2-2 | . | TRBV6-5 | few | CASSYRPLAGELFF | TGTGCCAGCAGTTACCGTCCACTGGCCGGGGAGCTGTTTTTT
TRBJ1-6 | TRBD1 | TRBV12-3/TRBV12-4 | few | CASSFRDRGSSPLHF | TGTGCCAGCAGTTTCCGGGACAGGGGGAGTTCACCCCTCCACTTT
TRBJ2-1 | . | TRBV20-1 | . | CSAKGGPLDYNEQFF | TGCAGTGCTAAGGGGGGACCCCTAGATTACAATGAGCAGTTCTTC
TRBJ2-5 | . | TRBV4-1 | . | CASSQDPDLRVGTQYF | TGCGCCAGCAGCCAAGATCCTGATCTCAGGGTGGGGACCCAGTACTTC
TRBJ2-5 | . | TRBV7-2 | . | CASSLFSSQETQYF | TGTGCCAGCAGCTTATTCAGCAGCCAAGAGACCCAGTACTTC
TRBJ1-6 | TRBD1 | TRBV4-3 | few | CASSPEQTGGYNSPLHF | TGCGCCAGCAGCCCCGAACAGACAGGGGGTTATAATTCACCCCTCCACTTT
TRBJ1-5 | . | TRBV5-1 | many | CASSPGTANQPQHF | TGCGCCAGCTCCCCCGGGACTGCGAATCAGCCCCAGCATTTT
TRBJ1-2 | . | TRBV7-9 | few | CASSLVDSNYGYTF | TGTGCCAGCAGCTTAGTCGACAGTAACTATGGCTACACCTTC
TRBJ2-1 | . | TRBV7-3 | . | CASSRKAPRSDGHSYNEQFF | TGTGCCAGCAGCCGCAAGGCCCCCAGATCGGACGGGCACTCCTACAATGAGCAGTTCTTC
TRBJ2-3 | TRBD2 | TRBV20-1 | few | CSATEGLAGGRDTQYF | TGCAGTGCTACCGAGGGACTAGCGGGGGGTAGGGATACGCAGTATTTT